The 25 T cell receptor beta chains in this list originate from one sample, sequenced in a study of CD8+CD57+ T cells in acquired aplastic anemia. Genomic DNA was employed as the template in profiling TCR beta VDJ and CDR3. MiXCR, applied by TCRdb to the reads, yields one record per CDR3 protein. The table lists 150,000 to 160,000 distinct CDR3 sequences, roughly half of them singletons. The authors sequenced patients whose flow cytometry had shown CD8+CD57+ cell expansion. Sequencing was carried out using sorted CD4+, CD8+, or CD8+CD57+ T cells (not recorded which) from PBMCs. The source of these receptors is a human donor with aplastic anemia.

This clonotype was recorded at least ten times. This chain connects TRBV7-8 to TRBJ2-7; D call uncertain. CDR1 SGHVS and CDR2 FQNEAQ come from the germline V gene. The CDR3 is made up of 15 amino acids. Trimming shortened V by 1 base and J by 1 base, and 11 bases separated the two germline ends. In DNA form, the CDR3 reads TGTGCCAGCAGCTTAGAGGCCCCGAATTCCTACGAGCAGTACTTC. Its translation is CASSLEAPNSYEQYF.

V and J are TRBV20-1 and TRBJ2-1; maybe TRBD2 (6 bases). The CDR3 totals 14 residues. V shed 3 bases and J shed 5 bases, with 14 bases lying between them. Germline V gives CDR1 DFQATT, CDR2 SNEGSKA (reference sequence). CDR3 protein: CSASQGRRDNEQFF. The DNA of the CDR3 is TGCAGTGCTAGTCAAGGGAGGAGGGACAATGAGCAGTTCTTC.

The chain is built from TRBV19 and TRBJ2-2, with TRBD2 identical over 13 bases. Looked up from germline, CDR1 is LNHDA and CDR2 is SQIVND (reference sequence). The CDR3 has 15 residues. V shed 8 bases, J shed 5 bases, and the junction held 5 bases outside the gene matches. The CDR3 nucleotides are TGTGCCAGTTTGGGGACTAGCGGGGTTACCGGGGAGCTGTTTTTT. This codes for CASLGTSGVTGELFF. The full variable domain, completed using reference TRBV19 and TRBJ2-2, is DGGITQSPKYLFRKEGQNVTLSCEQNLNHDAMYWYRQDPGQGLRLIYYSQIVNDFQKGDIAEGYSVSREKKESFPLTVTSAQKNPTAFYLCASLGTSGVTGELFFGEGSRLTVL.

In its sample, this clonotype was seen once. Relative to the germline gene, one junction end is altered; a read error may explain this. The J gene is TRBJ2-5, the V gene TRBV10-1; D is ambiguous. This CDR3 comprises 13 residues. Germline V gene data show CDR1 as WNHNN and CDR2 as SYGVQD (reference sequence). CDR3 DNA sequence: TGCGCCAGCAGTAAGTCGGGCCAAGAGACCCAGTACTTC. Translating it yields CASSKSGQETQYF.

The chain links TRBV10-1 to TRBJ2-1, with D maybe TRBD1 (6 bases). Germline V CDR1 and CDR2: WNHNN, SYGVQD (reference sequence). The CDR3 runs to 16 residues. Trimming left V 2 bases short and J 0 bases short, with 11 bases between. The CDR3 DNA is TGCGCCAGCAGTGAGCCCCCGACAGGCTCCTACAATGAGCAGTTCTTC. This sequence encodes CASSEPPTGSYNEQFF.

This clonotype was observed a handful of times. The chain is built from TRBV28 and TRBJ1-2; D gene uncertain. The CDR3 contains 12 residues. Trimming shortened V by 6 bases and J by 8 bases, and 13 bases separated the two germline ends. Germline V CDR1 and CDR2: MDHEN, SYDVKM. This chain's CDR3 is CASRGVRKGYTF. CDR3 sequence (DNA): TGTGCCAGCAGGGGAGTCCGGAAGGGCTACACCTTC.

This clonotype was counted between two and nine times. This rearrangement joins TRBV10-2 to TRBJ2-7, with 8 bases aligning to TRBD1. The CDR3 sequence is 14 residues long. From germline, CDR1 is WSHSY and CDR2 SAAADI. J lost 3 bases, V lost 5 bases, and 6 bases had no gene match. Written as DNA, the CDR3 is TGCGCCAGCAGTTCGGACAGGGAAATCTACGAGCAGTACTTC. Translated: CASSSDREIYEQYF.

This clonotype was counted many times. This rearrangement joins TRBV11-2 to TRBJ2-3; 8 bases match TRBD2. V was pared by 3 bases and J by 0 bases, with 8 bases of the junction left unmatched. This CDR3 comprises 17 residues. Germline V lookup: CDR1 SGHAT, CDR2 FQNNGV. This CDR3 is CASSFDRAGGSTDTQYF. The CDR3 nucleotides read TGTGCCAGCAGCTTCGACCGGGCGGGGGGAAGCACAGATACGCAGTATTTT.

The CDR3 DNA is TGTGCCAGCAGTTCCGGGGCGGGACAAGAGACCCAGTACTTC. Translated, it gives CASSSGAGQETQYF. The chain combines TRBV2 with TRBJ2-5; possible D gene TRBD2, 6 bases. V lost 5 bases to trimming and J lost 2 bases, with 12 bases between them. The germline CDR1 and CDR2 sequences are SNHLY and FYNNEI. This CDR3 region has 14 residues.

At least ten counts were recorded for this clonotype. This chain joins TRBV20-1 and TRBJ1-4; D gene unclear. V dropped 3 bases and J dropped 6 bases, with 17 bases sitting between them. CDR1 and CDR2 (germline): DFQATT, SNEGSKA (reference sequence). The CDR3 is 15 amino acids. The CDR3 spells CSASPYSGVYEKLFF. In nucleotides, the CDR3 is TGCAGTGCTAGCCCCTACTCAGGAGTCTATGAAAAACTGTTTTTT.

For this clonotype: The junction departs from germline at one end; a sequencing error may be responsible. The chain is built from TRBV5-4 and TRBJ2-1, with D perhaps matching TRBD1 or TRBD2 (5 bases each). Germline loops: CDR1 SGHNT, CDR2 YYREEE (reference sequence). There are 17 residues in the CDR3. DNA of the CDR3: TGTGCCAACAGCTTGGGGCCCGGGGAAGGGTCCTACAATGAGCAGCTCTTC. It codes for CANSLGPGEGSYNEQLF.

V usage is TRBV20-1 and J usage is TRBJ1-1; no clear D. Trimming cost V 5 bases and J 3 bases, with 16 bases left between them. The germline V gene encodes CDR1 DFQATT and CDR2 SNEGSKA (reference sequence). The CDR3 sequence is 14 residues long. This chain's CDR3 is CSAGPSGDHTEAFF. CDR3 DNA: TGCAGTGCTGGACCCAGTGGGGATCACACTGAAGCTTTCTTT.

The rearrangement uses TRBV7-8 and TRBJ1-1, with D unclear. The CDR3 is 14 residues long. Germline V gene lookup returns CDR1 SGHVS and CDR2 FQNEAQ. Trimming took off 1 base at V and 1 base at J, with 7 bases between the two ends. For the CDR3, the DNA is TGTGCCAGCAGCTTAGTGTTCGGGAACACTGAAGCTTTCTTT. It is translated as CASSLVFGNTEAFF.

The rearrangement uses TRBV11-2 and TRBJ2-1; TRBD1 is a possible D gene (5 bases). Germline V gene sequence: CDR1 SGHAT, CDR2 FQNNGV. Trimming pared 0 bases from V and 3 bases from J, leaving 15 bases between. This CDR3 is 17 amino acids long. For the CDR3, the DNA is TGTGCCAGCAGCTTAGAATTAGGGGCCTTACTCTACAATGAGCAGTTCTTC. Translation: CASSLELGALLYNEQFF. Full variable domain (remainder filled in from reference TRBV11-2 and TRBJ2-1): EAGVAQSPRYKIIEKRQSVAFWCNPISGHATLYWYQQILGQGPKLLIQFQNNGVVDDSQLPKDRFSAERLKGVDSTLKIQPAKLEDSAVYLCASSLELGALLYNEQFFGPGTRLTVL.

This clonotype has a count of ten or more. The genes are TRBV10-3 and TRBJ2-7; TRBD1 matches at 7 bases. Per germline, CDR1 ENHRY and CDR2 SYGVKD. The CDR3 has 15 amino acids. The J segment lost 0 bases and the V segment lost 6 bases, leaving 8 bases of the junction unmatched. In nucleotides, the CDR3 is TGTGCCATCAGCTTGTACCGGGACAGCTCCTACGAGCAGTACTTC. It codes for CAISLYRDSSYEQYF.

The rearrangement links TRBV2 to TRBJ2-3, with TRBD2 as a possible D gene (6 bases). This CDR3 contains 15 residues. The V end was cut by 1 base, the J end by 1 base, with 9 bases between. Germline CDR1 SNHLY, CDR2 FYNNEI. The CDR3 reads CASSEVTGGTDTQYF. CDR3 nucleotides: TGTGCCAGCAGTGAAGTTACGGGAGGCACAGATACGCAGTATTTT.

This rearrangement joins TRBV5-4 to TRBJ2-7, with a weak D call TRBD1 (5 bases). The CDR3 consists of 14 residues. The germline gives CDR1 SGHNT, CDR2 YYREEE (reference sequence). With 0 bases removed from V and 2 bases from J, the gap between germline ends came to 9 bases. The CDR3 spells CASSLGTRTYEQYF. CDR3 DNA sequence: TGTGCCAGCAGCTTGGGGACAAGGACCTACGAGCAGTACTTC. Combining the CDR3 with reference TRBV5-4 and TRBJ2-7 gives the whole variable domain ETGVTQSPTHLIKTRGQQVTLRCSSQSGHNTVSWYQQALGQGPQFIFQYYREEENGRGNFPPRFSGLQFPNYSSELNVNALELDDSALYLCASSLGTRTYEQYFGPGTRLTVT.

The CDR3 spells CASSITGGNVQPQHF. Here the CDR3 DNA reads TGTGCCAGTAGTATAACAGGGGGCAATGTTCAGCCCCAGCATTTT. The rearrangement joins TRBV19 to TRBJ1-5; 9 bases fit TRBD1. CDR3 length: 15 amino acids. V was clipped by 2 bases and J by 6 bases; unmatched bases: 5. The germline CDR1 and CDR2 sequences are LNHDA and SQIVND (reference sequence).

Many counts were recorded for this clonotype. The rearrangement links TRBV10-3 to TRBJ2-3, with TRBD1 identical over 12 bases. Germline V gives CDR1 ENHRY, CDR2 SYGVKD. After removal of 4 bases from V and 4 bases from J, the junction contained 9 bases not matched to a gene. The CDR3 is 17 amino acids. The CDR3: CAISGSPGQGASDTQYF. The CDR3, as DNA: TGTGCCATCAGTGGATCGCCGGGACAGGGGGCTTCAGATACGCAGTATTTT.

CDR3 sequence reads: CASIEGRWSYEQYF. Here the CDR3 DNA reads TGTGCCAGCATCGAGGGGAGGTGGTCCTACGAGCAGTACTTC. The chain combines TRBV2 with TRBJ2-7, with D possibly being TRBD2 (6 bases). Germline CDR1 reads SNHLY; CDR2 reads FYNNEI. V was cut by 7 bases and J by 1 base, with 14 bases left in between. This CDR3 spans 14 amino acids.

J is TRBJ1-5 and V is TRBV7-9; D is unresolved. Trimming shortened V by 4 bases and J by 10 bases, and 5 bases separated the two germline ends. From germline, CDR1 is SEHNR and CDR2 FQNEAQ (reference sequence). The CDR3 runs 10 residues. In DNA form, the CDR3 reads TGTGCCAGCAGCTCCTCCCCCCAGCATTTT. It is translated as CASSSSPQHF. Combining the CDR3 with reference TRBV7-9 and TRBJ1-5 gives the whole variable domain DTGVSQNPRHKITKRGQNVTFRCDPISEHNRLYWYRQTLGQGPEFLTYFQNEAQLEKSRLLSDRFSAERPKGSFSTLEIQRTEQGDSAMYLCASSSSPQHFGDGTRLSIL.

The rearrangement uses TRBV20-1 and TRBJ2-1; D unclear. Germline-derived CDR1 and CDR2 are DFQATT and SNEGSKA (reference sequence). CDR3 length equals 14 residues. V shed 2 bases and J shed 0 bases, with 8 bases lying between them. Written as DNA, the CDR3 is TGCAGTGCTAGACTGCGCTACTCCTACAATGAGCAGTTCTTC. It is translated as CSARLRYSYNEQFF.

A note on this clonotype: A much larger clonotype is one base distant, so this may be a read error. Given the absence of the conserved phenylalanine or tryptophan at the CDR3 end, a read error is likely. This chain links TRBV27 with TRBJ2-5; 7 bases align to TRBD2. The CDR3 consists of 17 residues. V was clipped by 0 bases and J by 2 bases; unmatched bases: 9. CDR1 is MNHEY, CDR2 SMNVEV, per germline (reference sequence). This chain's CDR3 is CASSLSMGDYLQETQYL. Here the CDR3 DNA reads TGTGCCAGCAGTTTATCGATGGGGGACTACCTACAAGAGACCCAGTACCTC.

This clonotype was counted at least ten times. In nucleotides, the CDR3 is TGTGCCAGCAGCCAAGACGTACTGAACACTGAAGCTTTCTTT. Amino acid sequence: CASSQDVLNTEAFF. The genes are TRBV4-2 and TRBJ1-1; D gene ambiguous. V lost 0 bases and J lost 0, with 5 bases in between. This CDR3 has 14 residues. CDR1 is LGHNA, CDR2 YNFKEQ, per germline.

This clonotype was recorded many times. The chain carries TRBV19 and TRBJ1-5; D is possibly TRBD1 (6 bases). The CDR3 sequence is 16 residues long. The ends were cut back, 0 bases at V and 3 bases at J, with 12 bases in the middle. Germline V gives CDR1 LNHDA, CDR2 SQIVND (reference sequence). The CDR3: CASSIDATGLNQPQHF. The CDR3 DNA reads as TGTGCCAGTAGTATAGACGCGACAGGCCTCAATCAGCCCCAGCATTTT. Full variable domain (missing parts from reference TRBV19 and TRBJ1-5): DGGITQSPKYLFRKEGQNVTLSCEQNLNHDAMYWYRQDPGQGLRLIYYSQIVNDFQKGDIAEGYSVSREKKESFPLTVTSAQKNPTAFYLCASSIDATGLNQPQHFGDGTRLSIL.